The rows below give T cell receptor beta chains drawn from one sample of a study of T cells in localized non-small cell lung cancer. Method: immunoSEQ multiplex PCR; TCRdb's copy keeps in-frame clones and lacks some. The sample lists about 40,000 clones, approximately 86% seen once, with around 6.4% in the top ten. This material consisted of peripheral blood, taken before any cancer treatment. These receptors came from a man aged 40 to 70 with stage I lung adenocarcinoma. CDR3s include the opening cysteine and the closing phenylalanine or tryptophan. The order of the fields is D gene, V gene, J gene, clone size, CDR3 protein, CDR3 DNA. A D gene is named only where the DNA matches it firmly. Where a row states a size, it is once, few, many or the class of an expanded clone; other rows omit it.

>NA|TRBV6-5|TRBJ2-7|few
CASSYGSTYEQYF
TGTGCCAGCAGTTATGGCAGTACCTACGAGCAGTACTTC
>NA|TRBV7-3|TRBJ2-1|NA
CASSEESGSYNEQFF
TGTGCCAGCAGCGAGGAGAGCGGTTCCTACAATGAGCAGTTCTTC
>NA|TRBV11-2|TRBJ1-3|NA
CASSSPVRASGNTIYF
TGTGCCAGCAGCTCCCCCGTCAGGGCCTCTGGAAACACCATATATTTT
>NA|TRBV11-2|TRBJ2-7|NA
CASSSAYEQYF
TGTGCCAGCAGCTCTGCCTACGAGCAGTACTTC
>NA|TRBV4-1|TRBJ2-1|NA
CASSHQDGNNEQFF
TGCGCCAGCAGCCACCAGGACGGGAACAATGAGCAGTTCTTC
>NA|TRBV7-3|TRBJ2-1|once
CASSPSEGSDEQFF
TGTGCCAGCAGCCCTTCCGAGGGTTCCGATGAGCAGTTCTTC
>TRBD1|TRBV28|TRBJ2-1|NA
CASSHSLDRNEQFF
TGTGCCAGCAGCCATTCCCTGGACAGGAATGAGCAGTTCTTC
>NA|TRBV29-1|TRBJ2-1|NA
CSGQEVYNEQFF
TGCAGCGGACAGGAGGTGTACAATGAGCAGTTCTTC
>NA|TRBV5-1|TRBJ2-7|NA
CASSRDRYEQYF
TGCGCCAGCAGCCGGGATCGCTACGAGCAGTACTTC
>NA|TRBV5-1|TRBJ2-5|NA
CASSLGSHSQETQYF
TGCGCCAGCAGCTTGGGGTCCCACTCACAAGAGACCCAGTACTTC
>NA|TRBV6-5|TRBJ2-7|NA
CASTQRGTSAYEQYF
TGTGCCAGCACCCAGCGTGGCACATCCGCCTACGAGCAGTACTTC
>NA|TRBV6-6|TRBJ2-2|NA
CASHRGSSHTGELFF
TGTGCCAGCCATAGGGGCTCGAGTCACACCGGGGAGCTGTTTTTT
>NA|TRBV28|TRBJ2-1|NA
CASGGLANEQFF
TGTGCCAGTGGAGGGCTCGCGAATGAGCAGTTCTTC
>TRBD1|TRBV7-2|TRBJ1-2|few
CASSIDRGSGGYTF
TGTGCCAGCAGCATTGACAGGGGAAGTGGTGGCTACACCTTC
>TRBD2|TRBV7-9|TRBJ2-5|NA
CASTPRAGVGETQYF
TGTGCCAGCACCCCCCGTGCGGGGGTAGGGGAGACCCAGTACTTC
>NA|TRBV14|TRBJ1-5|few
CASSPGEFNQPQHF
TGTGCCAGCAGCCCCGGGGAGTTCAATCAGCCCCAGCATTTT
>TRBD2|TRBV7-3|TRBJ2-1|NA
CASSLQREDQQFF
TGTGCCAGCAGCTTACAGCGGGAGGATCAGCAGTTCTTC
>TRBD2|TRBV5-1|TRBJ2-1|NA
CASRVSGGPYNEQFF
TGCGCCAGCAGGGTCTCGGGGGGTCCCTACAATGAGCAGTTCTTC
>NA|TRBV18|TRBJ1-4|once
CASSPYTGSTNEKLFF
TGTGCCAGCTCACCTTATACAGGGTCAACTAATGAAAAACTGTTTTTT
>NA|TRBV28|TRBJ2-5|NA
CASSFLQGGETQYF
TGTGCCAGCAGTTTCTTGCAGGGTGGGGAGACCCAGTACTTC
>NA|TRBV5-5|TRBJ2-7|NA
CASSLVAGSSYEQYF
TGTGCCAGCAGCTTGGTTGCAGGGTCCTCCTACGAGCAGTACTTC
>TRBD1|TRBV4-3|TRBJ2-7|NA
CASSQDPRQGAAYEQYF
TGCGCCAGCAGCCAAGATCCCCGACAGGGGGCGGCCTACGAGCAGTACTTC
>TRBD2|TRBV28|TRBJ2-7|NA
CASSSEAAGGHEQYF
TGTGCCAGCAGCAGCGAGGCAGCGGGAGGGCACGAGCAGTACTTC
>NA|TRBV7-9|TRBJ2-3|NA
CASSVRTTDTQYF
TGTGCCAGCAGCGTCCGGACCACAGATACGCAGTATTTT
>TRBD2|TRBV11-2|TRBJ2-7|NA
CASTLSGTPYEQYF
TGTGCCAGCACTTTAAGCGGGACTCCCTACGAGCAGTACTTC
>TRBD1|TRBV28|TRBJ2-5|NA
CATTTGLETQYF
TGTGCCACCACGACAGGGTTGGAGACCCAGTACTTC
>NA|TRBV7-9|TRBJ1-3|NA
CASSIVLGPGNTIYF
TGTGCCAGCAGCATTGTTCTGGGGCCTGGAAACACCATATATTTT
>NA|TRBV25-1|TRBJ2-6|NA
CASMGRTRVLSGANVLTF
TGTGCCAGCATGGGGAGGACTCGGGTACTCTCTGGGGCCAACGTCCTGACTTTC
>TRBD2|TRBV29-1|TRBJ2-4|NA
CSVLMAGERNIQYF
TGCAGCGTTCTCATGGCGGGAGAGAGGAACATTCAGTACTTC